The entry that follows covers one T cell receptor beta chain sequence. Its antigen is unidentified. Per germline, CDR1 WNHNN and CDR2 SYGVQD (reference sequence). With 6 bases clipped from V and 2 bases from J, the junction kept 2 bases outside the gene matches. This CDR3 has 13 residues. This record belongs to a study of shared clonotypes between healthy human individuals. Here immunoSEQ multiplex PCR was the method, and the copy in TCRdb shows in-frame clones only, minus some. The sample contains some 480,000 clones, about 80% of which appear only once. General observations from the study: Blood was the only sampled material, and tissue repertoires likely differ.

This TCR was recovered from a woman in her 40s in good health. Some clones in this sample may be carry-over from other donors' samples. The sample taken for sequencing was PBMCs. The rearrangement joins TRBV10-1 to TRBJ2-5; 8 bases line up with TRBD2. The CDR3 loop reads CASSPSGQETQYF. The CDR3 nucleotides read TGCGCCAGCAGCCCTAGCGGGCAAGAGACCCAGTACTTC.